What follows are 13 T cell receptor beta chains derived from one specimen sequenced in a study of T cell repertoires in cytomegalovirus infection. TCRdb re-analysed the reads in MiXCR, keeping a single row per CDR3 protein. The top ten clones hold roughly 25% of a sample with approximately 500,000 distinct CDR3 sequences, more than 15% of them seen once. Sequencing used CD8+ T cells from PBMCs. These TCRs come from a human donor in good health (CMV status not recorded). Some clones in this sample may be carry-over from other donors' samples.

At least ten counts were recorded for this clonotype. The V call is TRBV7-3, the J call TRBJ1-2, with 7 bases identical to TRBD1. The trim removed 5 bases at V and 6 bases at J, leaving 12 bases unmatched. The CDR3 is 15 residues long. Germline V lookup: CDR1 SGHTA, CDR2 FQGTGA. CDR3 bases: TGTGCCAGCAGCCCAATTAACCGGGACAGTAATGGCTACACCTTC. Its protein product is CASSPINRDSNGYTF.

This clonotype has a count of ten or more. The CDR3 reads CAISDLERNEQFF. The CDR3 bases are TGTGCCATCAGTGATTTAGAGAGGAATGAGCAGTTCTTC. The V call is TRBV10-3, the J call TRBJ2-1; D gene uncertain. Trimming took 3 bases from V and 7 from J, leaving 10 bases between them. This CDR3 is built from 13 residues. Germline-derived CDR1 and CDR2 are ENHRY and SYGVKD.

This clonotype came up many times. The chain is built from TRBV19 and TRBJ1-1; 8 bases are a match to TRBD1. The CDR3 is made up of 13 amino acids. With 8 bases clipped from V and 2 bases from J, the junction kept 4 bases outside the gene matches. Germline V gene sequence: CDR1 LNHDA, CDR2 SQIVND (reference sequence). This CDR3 is CASRTGINTEAFF. CDR3 bases: TGTGCCAGTCGGACAGGGATCAACACTGAAGCTTTCTTT.

This chain links TRBV19 with TRBJ2-1; D is possibly TRBD2 (5 bases). The ends were cut back, 5 bases at V and 0 bases at J, with 14 bases in the middle. Per the germline V gene, CDR1 is LNHDA and CDR2 is SQIVND (reference sequence). This CDR3 contains 16 residues. The CDR3 bases are TGTGCCAGTAGTCCCCGAGGGCAGTTCTCCTACAATGAGCAGTTCTTC. Translation: CASSPRGQFSYNEQFF.

In this sample, this clonotype turned up many times. One end of the junction fails to match germline, which may point to a read error. The rearrangement links TRBV4-2 to TRBJ2-7, with D uncertain. Per the germline V gene, CDR1 is LGHNA and CDR2 is YNFKEQ. This CDR3 is 14 amino acids long. The CDR3 nucleotides are TGTGCCAGCAGCGAAGAGGCGGTTACCTACGAGCAGTACTTC. It encodes CASSEEAVTYEQYF.

This clonotype was seen many times. This chain links TRBV12-3 or TRBV12-4 with TRBJ2-3; no firm D call. The V end lost 1 base, the J end lost 1 base, and 12 bases lay between the germline ends. This CDR3 contains 16 residues. The CDR3 reads CASSLDPLWGTDTQYF. The CDR3 DNA sequence: TGTGCCAGCAGTTTAGACCCCCTATGGGGCACAGATACGCAGTATTTT.

The gene calls are TRBV27 and TRBJ2-1; 10 bases agree with TRBD2. Trimming took 4 bases from V and 6 from J; bases not matched to a gene: 9. The CDR3 is 16 amino acids. Germline loops: CDR1 MNHEY, CDR2 SMNVEV (reference sequence). CDR3 loop: CASSSQREGLGNEQFF. CDR3 coding DNA: TGTGCCAGCAGTTCCCAGCGGGAGGGCCTCGGCAATGAGCAGTTCTTC.

The rearrangement uses TRBV28 and TRBJ2-7, with D uncertain. V lost 7 bases and J 3 bases, leaving 19 bases between the germline ends. The CDR3 extends over 15 amino acids. Per the germline V gene, CDR1 is MDHEN and CDR2 is SYDVKM. The chain's CDR3 is CASTYTSRMGYEQYF. The CDR3 DNA sequence: TGTGCCAGCACCTATACCAGCCGGATGGGCTACGAGCAGTACTTC.

The chain couples TRBV27 to TRBJ2-7; perhaps TRBD2 as D (5 bases). Trimming stripped 5 bases from V and 0 bases from J, with 11 bases between. Germline-derived CDR1 and CDR2 are MNHEY and SMNVEV (reference sequence). The CDR3 is made up of 14 amino acids. The CDR3 region is CASSLTRSSYEQYF. The CDR3 DNA sequence: TGTGCCAGCAGTCTCACTAGGAGCTCCTACGAGCAGTACTTC.

Worth noting for this clonotype: Possible read error: a much larger clone is one base away. CDR3 nucleotide sequence: TGTGCCAGCAGCTTAAAGCGGGATGGCCACAATGAGCAGTTCTTC. It yields the protein CASSLKRDGHNEQFF. The V and J genes are TRBV7-9 and TRBJ2-1, with 7 bases identical to TRBD2. V shed 2 bases and J 5 bases; nucleotides not matched to a gene: 6. Germline assignment: CDR1 SEHNR and CDR2 FQNEAQ (reference sequence). This CDR3 has 15 amino acids.

This clonotype was seen many times. The chain joins TRBV4-1 to TRBJ2-1; D is uncertain. This CDR3 comprises 14 residues. V was trimmed by 8 bases and J by 6 bases, leaving 17 bases between them. Germline CDR1 MGHRA, CDR2 YSYEKL. CDR3: CASSPHGVTNEQFF. CDR3 in DNA: TGCGCCAGCTCTCCGCACGGTGTGACCAATGAGCAGTTCTTC.

This clonotype came up once. Being one base from a much bigger clone, this may be a read error. V and J are TRBV11-2 and TRBJ1-6; tentatively, D is TRBD1 (6 bases). The CDR3 loop spans 13 amino acids. Per germline, CDR1 SGHAT and CDR2 FQNNGV. The CDR3 loop is CARSLDQGMPLHF. CDR3 in DNA: TGTGCCAGAAGCTTAGATCAGGGGATGCCCCTCCACTTT. Together with reference TRBV11-2 and TRBJ1-6, the CDR3 gives the full variable domain: EAGVAQSPRYKIIEKRQSVAFWCNPISGHATLYWYQQILGQGPKLLIQFQNNGVVDDSQLPKDRFSAERLKGVDSTLKIQPAKLEDSAVYLCARSLDQGMPLHFGNGTRLTVT.

Only a few counts were recorded for this clonotype. The chain uses TRBV20-1 and TRBJ2-5; 7 positions agree with TRBD2. The CDR3 spans 13 residues. V lost 6 bases and J lost 1; bases outside the gene matches: 5. CDR1 and CDR2 (germline): DFQATT, SNEGSKA (reference sequence). The CDR3, as DNA: TGCAGTGCCACGACTAGCCTCCAAGAGACCCAGTACTTC. Translation: CSATTSLQETQYF.